This TCR beta chain comes out of a study of patients and donors after allogeneic stem cell transplantation. In TCRdb, the RT-PCR reads were re-called with MiXCR into one record per CDR3 protein. Of about 34,000 distinct CDR3 sequences listed, around 35% were seen once; the top ten hold 76%. This clonotype has a handful of counts. Sequencing was carried out using blood, either unsorted or a sorted T cell fraction (not recorded which). The sequence came from a human donor who was either an allogeneic HSCT recipient or a stem cell or donor lymphocyte infusion donor (not recorded which). It is not recorded whose cells these are; they may come from a transplant donor.

The CDR3 spells CASRPDRVGANVLTF. The CDR3 DNA reads as TGTGCCAGCAGGCCCGACAGGGTTGGGGCCAACGTCCTGACTTTC. This chain uses TRBV2 with TRBJ2-6, with TRBD1 identical over 7 bases. The CDR3 runs 15 residues. V dropped 6 bases and J dropped 3; count of bases not matched to a gene: 5. Germline values: CDR1 SNHLY, CDR2 FYNNEI.